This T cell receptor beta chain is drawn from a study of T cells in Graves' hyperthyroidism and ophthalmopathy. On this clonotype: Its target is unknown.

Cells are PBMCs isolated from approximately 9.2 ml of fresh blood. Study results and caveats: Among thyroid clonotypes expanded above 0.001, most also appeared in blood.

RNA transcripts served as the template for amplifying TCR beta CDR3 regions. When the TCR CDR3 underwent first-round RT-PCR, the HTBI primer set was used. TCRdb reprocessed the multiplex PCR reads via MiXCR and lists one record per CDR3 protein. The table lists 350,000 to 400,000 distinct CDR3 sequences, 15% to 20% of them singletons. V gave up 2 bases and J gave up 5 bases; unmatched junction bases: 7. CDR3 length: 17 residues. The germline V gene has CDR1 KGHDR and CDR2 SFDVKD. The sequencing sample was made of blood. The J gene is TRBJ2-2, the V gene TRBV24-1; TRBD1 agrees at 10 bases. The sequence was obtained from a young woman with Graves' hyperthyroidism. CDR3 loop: CATSDWGTGVSTGELFF. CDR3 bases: TGTGCCACCAGTGATTGGGGGACAGGGGTATCTACCGGGGAGCTGTTTTTT.